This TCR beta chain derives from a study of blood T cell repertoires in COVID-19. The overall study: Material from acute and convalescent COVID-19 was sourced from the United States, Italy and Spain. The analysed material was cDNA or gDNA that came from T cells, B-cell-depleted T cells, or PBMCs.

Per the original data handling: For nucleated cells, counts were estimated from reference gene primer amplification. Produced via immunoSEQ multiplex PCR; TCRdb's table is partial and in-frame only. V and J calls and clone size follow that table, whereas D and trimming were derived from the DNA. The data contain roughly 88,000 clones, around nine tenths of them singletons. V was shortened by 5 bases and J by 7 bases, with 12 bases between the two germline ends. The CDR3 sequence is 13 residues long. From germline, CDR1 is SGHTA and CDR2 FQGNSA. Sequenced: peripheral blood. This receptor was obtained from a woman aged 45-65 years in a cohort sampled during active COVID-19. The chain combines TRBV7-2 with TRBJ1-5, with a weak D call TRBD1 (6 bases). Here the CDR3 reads CASSRQDRQPQHF. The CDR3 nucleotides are TGTGCCAGCAGCCGACAGGATAGGCAGCCCCAGCATTTT.